This TCR beta chain was obtained from a study of OX40 agonist ivuxolimab in advanced cancers. Some background on the complete study: Ivuxolimab was a fully human IgG2 agonistic monoclonal antibody targeting the costimulatory receptor OX40 (CD134). The dose-escalation cohort was about 83% male with a mean age of about 60 years, ranging from roughly 23 to 85. Patients were allowed to have had prior anti-PD-1, anti-PD-L1 or anti-CTLA-4 therapy, and 30% to 40% of the dose-escalation patients had been treated with checkpoint inhibitors. Peripheral TCRbeta sequencing was intended to test whether TCR sequence diversity was altered and clonal T-cell expansion was caused by ivuxolimab. Partial responses occurred in three dose-escalation patients, of whom one had hepatocellular carcinoma and two had cutaneous melanoma. Of the 50 or so patients in dose escalation, 19 had hepatocellular carcinoma, about 15 had melanoma, 9 had renal cell carcinoma and 9 had head and neck cancer. The paper describes the monotherapy dose-escalation part (N = 52 patients) of the phase I trial of ivuxolimab. Intravenous ivuxolimab was administered to patients every 2 weeks at six dose levels: 0.01, 0.1, 0.3, 1.5, 3 and 10 mg/kg.

The trial excluded patients who had a history of autoimmune disease or who were on systemic immunosuppression. In every dose cohort, peripheral blood was drawn for TCR sequencing at baseline, cycle 4 day 1, and cycle 7 day 1. Samples were obtained from an open-label, multicenter, first-in-human phase I dose-escalation trial of ivuxolimab. Adults with locally advanced or metastatic melanoma, renal cell carcinoma, hepatocellular carcinoma or head and neck squamous cell carcinoma were enrolled in the trial. CD4+ and CD8+ T cells were sorted separately from peripheral blood before TCR sequencing. Broad study findings and their caveats: The antigen specificity of the clonally expanded peripheral T cells was not determined. In the 0.1-3.0 mg/kg groups, partial responders were among the patients with the lowest normalized peripheral clonal expansion, particularly in CD8+ T cells. After ivuxolimab, more expanded clones were found on average in CD8+ T cells than in CD4+ T cells. Low levels of normalized T-cell clonal expansion were also shown by some nonresponding patients. At doses from 0.1 to 3.0 mg/kg, clonal expansion was seen in both CD4+ and CD8+ blood T cells between baseline and week 6.

The CDR3, cysteine through phenylalanine, is 13 amino acids long. Of the read, only the CDR3 DNA is kept; its 39 bases are in frame from base 1. CDR1 and CDR2, looked up from the germline V gene, are MNHNS and SASEGT. V is pared back by 6 bases and J by 0 bases, with 8 bases lying between the germline termini. Genomic DNA was isolated from the sorted cells so that the TCRbeta CDR3 region could be sequenced. The immunoSEQ Assay was used for sequencing of TCRbeta CDR3 regions. In its TCRdb copy, this immuneACCESS table keeps in-frame sequences only and misses some clones. Where compared with another copy, unresolved V genes explain less than half of these, and the others have no known cause. Present in this sample are 60,000 to 65,000 clones, approximately 85% of which were seen just once. About 3% of the sample is in the top ten clones. For this clone: Its specific antigen is unknown. Base qualities were left out, and no much larger clone turns up one base away.

The chain was built from TRBV6-1 and TRBJ1-2, with the D gene not confidently named. The source is an adult with an advanced solid tumor such as melanoma, head and neck, liver or kidney cancer. Sample: CD4+ or CD8+ T cells sorted from blood, taken in a trial of the OX40 agonist ivuxolimab. The DNA is TGTGCCAGCAGCCCCGGGACTAACTATGGCTACACCTTC. Its protein product is CASSPGTNYGYTF.